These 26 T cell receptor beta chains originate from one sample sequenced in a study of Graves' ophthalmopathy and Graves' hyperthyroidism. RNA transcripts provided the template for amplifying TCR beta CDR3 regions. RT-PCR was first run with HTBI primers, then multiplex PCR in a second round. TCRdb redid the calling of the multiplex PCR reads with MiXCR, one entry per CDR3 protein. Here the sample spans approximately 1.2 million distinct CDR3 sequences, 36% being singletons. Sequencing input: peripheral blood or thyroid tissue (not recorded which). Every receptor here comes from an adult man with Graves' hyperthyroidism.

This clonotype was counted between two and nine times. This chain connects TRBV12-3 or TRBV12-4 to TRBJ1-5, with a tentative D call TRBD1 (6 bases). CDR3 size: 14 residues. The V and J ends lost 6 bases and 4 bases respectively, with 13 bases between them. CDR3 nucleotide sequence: TGTGCCAGCAGACCAATAGGGGGAAATCAGCCCCAGCATTTT. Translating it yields CASRPIGGNQPQHF.

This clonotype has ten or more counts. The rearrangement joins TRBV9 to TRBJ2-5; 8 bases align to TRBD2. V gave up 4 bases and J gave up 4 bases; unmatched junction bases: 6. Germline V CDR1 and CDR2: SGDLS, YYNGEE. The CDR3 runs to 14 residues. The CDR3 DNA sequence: TGTGCCAGCAGCACCCCGGGGGGGACAGAGACCCAGTACTTC. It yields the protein CASSTPGGTETQYF.

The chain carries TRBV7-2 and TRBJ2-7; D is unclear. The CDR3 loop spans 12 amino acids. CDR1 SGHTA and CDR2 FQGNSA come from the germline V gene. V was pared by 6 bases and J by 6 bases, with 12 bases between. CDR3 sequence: CASRSLGREQYF. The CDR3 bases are TGTGCCAGCAGATCTTTAGGGCGCGAGCAGTACTTC.

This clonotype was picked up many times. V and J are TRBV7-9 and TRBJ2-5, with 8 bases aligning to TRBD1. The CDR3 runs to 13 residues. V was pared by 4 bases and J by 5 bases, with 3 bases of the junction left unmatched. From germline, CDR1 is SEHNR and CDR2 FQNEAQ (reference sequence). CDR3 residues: CASSSRGPETQYF. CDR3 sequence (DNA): TGTGCCAGCAGCTCCAGGGGGCCGGAGACCCAGTACTTC. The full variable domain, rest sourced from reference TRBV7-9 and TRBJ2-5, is DTGVSQNPRHKITKRGQNVTFRCDPISEHNRLYWYRQTLGQGPEFLTYFQNEAQLEKSRLLSDRFSAERPKGSFSTLEIQRTEQGDSAMYLCASSSRGPETQYFGPGTRLLVL.

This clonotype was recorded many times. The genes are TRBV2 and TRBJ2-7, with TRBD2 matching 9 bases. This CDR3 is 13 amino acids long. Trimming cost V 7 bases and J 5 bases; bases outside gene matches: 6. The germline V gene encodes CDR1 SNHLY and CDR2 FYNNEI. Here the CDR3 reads CASIRSGSDEQYF. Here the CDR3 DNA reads TGTGCCAGCATACGTAGCGGGAGCGACGAGCAGTACTTC.

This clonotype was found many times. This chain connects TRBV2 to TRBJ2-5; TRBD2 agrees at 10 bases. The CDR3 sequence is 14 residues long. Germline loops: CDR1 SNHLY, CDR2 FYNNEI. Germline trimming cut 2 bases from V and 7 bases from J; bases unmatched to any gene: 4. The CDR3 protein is CASSESLAGRTQYF. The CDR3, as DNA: TGTGCCAGCAGTGAATCACTAGCGGGGCGGACCCAGTACTTC.

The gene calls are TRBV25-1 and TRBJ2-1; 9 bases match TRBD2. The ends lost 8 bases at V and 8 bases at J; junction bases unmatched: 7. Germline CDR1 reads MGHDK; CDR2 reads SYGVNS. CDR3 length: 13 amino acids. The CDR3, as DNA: TGTGCCAGCCAGCGGGGGGAAGCCGATGAGCAGTTCTTC. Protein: CASQRGEADEQFF.

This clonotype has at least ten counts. CDR3 DNA: TGTGCCACCAGCAGAGATAGGGCGGACAATCAGCCCCAGCATTTT. Translated: CATSRDRADNQPQHF. The V call is TRBV15, the J call TRBJ1-5; unclear D gene. V lost 0 bases and J 3 bases, leaving 9 bases between the germline ends. The germline gives CDR1 LNHNV, CDR2 YYDKDF (reference sequence). The CDR3 is made up of 15 amino acids.

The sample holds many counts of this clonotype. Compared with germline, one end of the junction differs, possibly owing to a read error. CDR3 region: CASSPGPGGLF. CDR3 nucleotide sequence: TGTGCCAGCAGCCCCGGCCCGGGGGGTCTCTTT. The V gene is TRBV7-2, the J gene TRBJ1-1; TRBD1 is a possible D gene (5 bases). Per the germline V gene, CDR1 is SGHTA and CDR2 is FQGNSA. CDR3 size: 11 residues.

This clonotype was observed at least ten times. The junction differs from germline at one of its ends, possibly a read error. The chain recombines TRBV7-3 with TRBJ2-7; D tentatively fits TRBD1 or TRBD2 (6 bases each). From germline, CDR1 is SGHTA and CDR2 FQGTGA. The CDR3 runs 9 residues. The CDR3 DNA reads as TGTGCCAGCAGCCGGGGGCTTGTCTTC. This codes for CASSRGLVF.

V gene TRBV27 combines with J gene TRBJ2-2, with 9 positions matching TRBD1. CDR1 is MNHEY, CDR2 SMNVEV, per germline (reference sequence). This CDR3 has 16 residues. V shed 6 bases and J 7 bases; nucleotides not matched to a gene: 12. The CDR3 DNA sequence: TGTGCCAGCAGCTACTATGGGACAGGGAGAAGCGGGGAGCTGTTTTTT. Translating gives CASSYYGTGRSGELFF.

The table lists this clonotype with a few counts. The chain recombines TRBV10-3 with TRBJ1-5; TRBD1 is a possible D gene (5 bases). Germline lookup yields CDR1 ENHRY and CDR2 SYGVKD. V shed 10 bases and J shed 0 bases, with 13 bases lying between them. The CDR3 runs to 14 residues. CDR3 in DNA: TGTGCCAGCGGATTAGGACATAGCAATCAGCCCCAGCATTTT. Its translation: CASGLGHSNQPQHF.

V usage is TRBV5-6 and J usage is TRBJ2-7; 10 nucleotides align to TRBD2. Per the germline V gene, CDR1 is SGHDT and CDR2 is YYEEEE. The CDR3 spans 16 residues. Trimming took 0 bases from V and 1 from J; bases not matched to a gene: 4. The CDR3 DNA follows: TGTGCCAGCAGCTTGGTGACTAGCGGGTTGTCCTACGAGCAGTACTTC. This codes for CASSLVTSGLSYEQYF.

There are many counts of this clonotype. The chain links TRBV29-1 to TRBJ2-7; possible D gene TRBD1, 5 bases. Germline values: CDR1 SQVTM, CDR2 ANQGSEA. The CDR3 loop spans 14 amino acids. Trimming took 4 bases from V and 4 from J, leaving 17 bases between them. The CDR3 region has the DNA TGCAGCGTTGTCCCCGGCAGGGAAAGTTACGAGCAGTACTTC. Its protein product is CSVVPGRESYEQYF.

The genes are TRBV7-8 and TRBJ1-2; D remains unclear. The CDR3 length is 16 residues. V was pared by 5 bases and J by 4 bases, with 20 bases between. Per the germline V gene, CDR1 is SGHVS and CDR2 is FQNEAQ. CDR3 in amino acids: CASSQGLGKNTYGYTF. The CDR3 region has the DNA TGTGCCAGCAGCCAAGGGCTCGGGAAAAACACCTATGGCTACACCTTC.

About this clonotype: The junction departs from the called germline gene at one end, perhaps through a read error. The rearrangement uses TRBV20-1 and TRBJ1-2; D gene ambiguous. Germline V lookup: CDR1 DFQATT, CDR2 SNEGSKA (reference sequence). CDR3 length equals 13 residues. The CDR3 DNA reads TGCAGTGCTAGAGATCAGACAAACTATGGCCACACCTTC. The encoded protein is CSARDQTNYGHTF.

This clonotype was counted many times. This chain's CDR3 is CASSVGVGQGGTYEQYF. The CDR3 coding sequence is TGTGCCAGCAGCGTAGGAGTCGGGCAGGGGGGAACCTACGAGCAGTACTTC. The rearrangement uses TRBV9 and TRBJ2-7; D might be TRBD1 (7 bases). CDR3 length: 17 amino acids. Per germline, CDR1 SGDLS and CDR2 YYNGEE. V gave up 0 bases and J gave up 2 bases, with 18 bases separating them.

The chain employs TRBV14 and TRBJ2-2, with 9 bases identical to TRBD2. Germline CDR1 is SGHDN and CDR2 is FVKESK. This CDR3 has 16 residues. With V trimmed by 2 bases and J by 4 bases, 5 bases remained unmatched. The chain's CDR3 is CASSQIAGATTGELFF. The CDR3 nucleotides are TGTGCCAGCAGCCAAATAGCGGGAGCGACCACCGGGGAGCTGTTTTTT.

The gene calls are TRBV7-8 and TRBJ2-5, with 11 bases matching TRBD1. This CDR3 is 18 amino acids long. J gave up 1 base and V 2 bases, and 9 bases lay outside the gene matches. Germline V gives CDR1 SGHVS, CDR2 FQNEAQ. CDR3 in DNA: TGTGCCAGCAGCTTACGGGACAGGGGGGGTTCTCCCCAAGAGACCCAGTACTTC. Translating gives CASSLRDRGGSPQETQYF. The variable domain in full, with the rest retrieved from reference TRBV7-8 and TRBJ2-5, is GAGVSQSPRYKVAKRGQDVALRCDPISGHVSLFWYQQALGQGPEFLTYFQNEAQLDKSGLPSDRFFAERPEGSVSTLKIQRTQQEDSAVYLCASSLRDRGGSPQETQYFGPGTRLLVL.

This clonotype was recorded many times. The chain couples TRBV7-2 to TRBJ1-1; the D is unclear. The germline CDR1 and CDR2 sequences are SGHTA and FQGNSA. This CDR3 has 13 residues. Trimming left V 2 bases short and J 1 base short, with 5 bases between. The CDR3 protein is CASSLPANTEAFF. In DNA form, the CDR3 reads TGTGCCAGCAGCTTACCAGCGAACACTGAAGCTTTCTTT.

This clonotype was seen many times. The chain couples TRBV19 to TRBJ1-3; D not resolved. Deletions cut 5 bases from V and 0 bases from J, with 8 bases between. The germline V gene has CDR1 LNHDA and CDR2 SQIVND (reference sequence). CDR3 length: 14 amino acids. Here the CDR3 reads CASSVGNSGNTIYF. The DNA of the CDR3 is TGTGCCAGTAGTGTGGGGAACTCTGGAAACACCATATATTTT.

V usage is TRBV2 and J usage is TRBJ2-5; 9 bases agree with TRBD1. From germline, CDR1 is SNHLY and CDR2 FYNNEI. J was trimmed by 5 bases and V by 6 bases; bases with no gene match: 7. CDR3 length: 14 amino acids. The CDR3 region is CASRDRGSGETQYF. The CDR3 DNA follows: TGTGCCAGCAGGGACAGGGGAAGTGGGGAGACCCAGTACTTC.

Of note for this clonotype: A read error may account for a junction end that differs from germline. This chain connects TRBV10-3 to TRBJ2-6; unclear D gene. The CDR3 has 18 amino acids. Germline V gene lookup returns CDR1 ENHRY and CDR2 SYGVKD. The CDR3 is CASSYHTPVVAGANVLTF. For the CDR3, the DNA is TGTGCCAGCAGTTACCATACCCCCGTAGTTGCCGGGGCCAACGTCCTGACTTTC.

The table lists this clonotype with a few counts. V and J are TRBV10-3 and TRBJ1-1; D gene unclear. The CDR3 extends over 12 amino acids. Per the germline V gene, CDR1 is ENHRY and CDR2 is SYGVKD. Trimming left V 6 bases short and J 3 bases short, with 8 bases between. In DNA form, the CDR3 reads TGTGCCATCAGGGGTTTAGACACTGAAGCTTTCTTT. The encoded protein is CAIRGLDTEAFF.

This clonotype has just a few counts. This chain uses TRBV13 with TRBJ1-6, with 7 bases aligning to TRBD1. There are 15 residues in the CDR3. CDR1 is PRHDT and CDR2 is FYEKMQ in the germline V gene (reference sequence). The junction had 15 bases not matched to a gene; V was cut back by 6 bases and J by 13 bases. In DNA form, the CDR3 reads TGTGCCAGCAGTCCAAATAGGGGACAGCCGGCGCCCCTCCACTTT. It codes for CASSPNRGQPAPLHF. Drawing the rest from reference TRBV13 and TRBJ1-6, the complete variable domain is AAGVIQSPRHLIKEKRETATLKCYPIPRHDTVYWYQQGPGQDPQFLISFYEKMQSDKGSIPDRFSAQQFSDYHSELNMSSLELGDSALYFCASSPNRGQPAPLHFGNGTRLTVT.

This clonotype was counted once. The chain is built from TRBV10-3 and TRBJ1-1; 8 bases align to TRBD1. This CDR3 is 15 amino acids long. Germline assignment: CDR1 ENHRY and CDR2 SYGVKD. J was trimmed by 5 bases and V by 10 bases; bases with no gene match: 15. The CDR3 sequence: CASSRTGQGGTEAFF. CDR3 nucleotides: TGTGCCAGCAGCCGAACTGGACAGGGCGGAACTGAAGCTTTCTTT.